The present T cell receptor (beta chain) was sequenced within a study of early T cells in non-severe SARS-CoV-2 infection. The overall study: Sequencing was performed on bulk RNA from unsorted whole blood, leaving chains unpaired.

Whole-study findings and limits: Matching with VDJdb favored anti-spike CD8 responses (missing private and CD4 specificities).

Researchers attached unique molecular identifiers to individual cDNA molecules. TCRdb independently ran MiXCR on the 5' RACE reads; one entry per CDR3 protein. The sample consists of approximately 40,000 distinct CDR3 sequences, about 6% of them appearing once. Relative to its sample, this clonotype is medium-sized. Its antigen remains unknown. Germline V gives CDR1 MNHEY, CDR2 SVGAGI. V lost 7 bases and J lost 7, with 22 bases in between. The CDR3 totals 15 residues. This specimen consisted of whole blood, obtained at baseline. The chain couples TRBV6-5 to TRBJ2-5; no reliable D call. This TCR came from an adult who was a healthcare worker with PCR-confirmed SARS-CoV-2 infection or an uninfected control (not recorded which). CDR3 sequence (DNA): TGTGCCAGCAAAGAGAGGACCCACATGAAGGGGACCCAGTACTTC. The encoded protein is CASKERTHMKGTQYF.